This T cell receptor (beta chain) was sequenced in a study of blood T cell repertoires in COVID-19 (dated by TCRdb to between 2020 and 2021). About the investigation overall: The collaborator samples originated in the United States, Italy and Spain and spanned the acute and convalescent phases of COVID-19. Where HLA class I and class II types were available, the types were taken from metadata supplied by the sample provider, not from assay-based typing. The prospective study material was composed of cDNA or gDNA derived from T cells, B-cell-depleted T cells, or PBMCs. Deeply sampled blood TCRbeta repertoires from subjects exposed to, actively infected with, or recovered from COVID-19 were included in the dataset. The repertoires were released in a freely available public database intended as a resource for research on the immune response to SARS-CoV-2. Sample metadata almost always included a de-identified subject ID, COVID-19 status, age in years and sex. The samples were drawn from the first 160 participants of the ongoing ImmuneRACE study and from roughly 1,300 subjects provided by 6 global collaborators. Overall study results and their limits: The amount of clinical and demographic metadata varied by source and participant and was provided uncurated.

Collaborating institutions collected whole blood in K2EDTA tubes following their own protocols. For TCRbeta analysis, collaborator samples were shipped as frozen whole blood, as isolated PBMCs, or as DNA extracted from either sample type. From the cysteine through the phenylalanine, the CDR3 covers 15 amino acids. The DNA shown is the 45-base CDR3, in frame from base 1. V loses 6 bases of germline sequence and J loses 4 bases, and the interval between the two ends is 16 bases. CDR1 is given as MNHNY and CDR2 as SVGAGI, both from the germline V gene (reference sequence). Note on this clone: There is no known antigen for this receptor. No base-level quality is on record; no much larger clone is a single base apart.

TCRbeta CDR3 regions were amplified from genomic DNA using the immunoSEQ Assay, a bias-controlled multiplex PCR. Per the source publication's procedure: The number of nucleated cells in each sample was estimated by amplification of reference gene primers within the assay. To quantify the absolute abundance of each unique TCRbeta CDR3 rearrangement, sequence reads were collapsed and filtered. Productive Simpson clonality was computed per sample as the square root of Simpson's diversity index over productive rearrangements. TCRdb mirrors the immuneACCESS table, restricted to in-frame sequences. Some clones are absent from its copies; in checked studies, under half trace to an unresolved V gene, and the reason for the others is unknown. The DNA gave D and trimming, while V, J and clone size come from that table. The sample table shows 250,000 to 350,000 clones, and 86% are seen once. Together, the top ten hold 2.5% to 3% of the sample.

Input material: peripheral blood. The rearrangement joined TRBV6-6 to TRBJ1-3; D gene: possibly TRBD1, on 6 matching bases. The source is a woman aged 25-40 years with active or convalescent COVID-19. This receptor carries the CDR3 CASSLSGTLGNTIYF. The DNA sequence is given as TGTGCCAGCAGCTTATCCGGGACACTAGGAAACACCATATATTTT.